This T cell receptor beta chain was sequenced during a study of cytomegalovirus exposure and HLA in healthy donors. On this clone itself: What it recognizes is unknown.

Study findings and constraints: There were 164 TCR beta chains listed as cytomegalovirus-associated. Some public TCRs appeared in many individuals, while most sequences were rare.

This CDR3 has 14 residues. Trimming removed 3 bases at V and 0 bases at J, with 6 bases between. Germline V lookup: CDR1 LNHDA, CDR2 SQIVND (reference sequence). Here immunoSEQ multiplex PCR was the method, and the copy in TCRdb shows in-frame clones only, minus some. This sample has about 140,000 clones, with about 94% found just once. The chain carries TRBV19 and TRBJ1-3, with D possibly matching TRBD1 (5 bases). Sequencing used PBMCs. This clonotype was sampled from a man between 18 and 29 years old in good health and CMV-seropositive. CDR3 sequence: CASSITGSGNTIYF. For the CDR3, the DNA is TGTGCCAGTAGTATTACAGGCTCTGGAAACACCATATATTTT.